Each of the 32 T cell receptor beta chains below was sequenced from the same sample in a study of T cells in Graves' hyperthyroidism and ophthalmopathy. Regions amplified from RNA transcripts were the TCR beta CDR3 regions. Researchers ran a first-round RT-PCR on the TCR CDR3 using the HTBI primer set. TCRdb fed the multiplex PCR reads into MiXCR, producing one record per CDR3 protein. The table includes some 600,000 distinct CDR3 sequences, around 42% detected once. The specimen sequenced was peripheral blood or thyroid tissue (not recorded which). Receptors originate from a woman aged 18-30 years with Graves' hyperthyroidism.

The chain uses TRBV2 and TRBJ2-2; TRBD2 might be the D (5 bases). Germline V CDR1 and CDR2: SNHLY, FYNNEI. CDR3 length: 17 amino acids. V lost 5 bases and J 3 bases, leaving 19 bases between the germline ends. CDR3 region: CASSYSTIREYTGELFF. CDR3 in DNA: TGTGCCAGCAGTTACTCGACTATAAGGGAATACACCGGGGAGCTGTTTTTT.

The chain couples TRBV11-2 to TRBJ1-5; D perhaps matches TRBD1 (5 bases). V was clipped by 6 bases and J by 9 bases, with 21 bases between them. This CDR3 is built from 15 residues. From germline, CDR1 is SGHAT and CDR2 FQNNGV. The CDR3: CASSPTGPLGWPQHF. The DNA of the CDR3 is TGTGCCAGCAGTCCCACAGGACCCTTGGGGTGGCCCCAGCATTTT.

This chain links TRBV7-2 with TRBJ2-2, with D uncertain. V was pared by 5 bases and J by 0 bases, with 10 bases between. Per the germline V gene, CDR1 is SGHTA and CDR2 is FQGNSA. The CDR3 length is 15 residues. CDR3 sequence (DNA): TGTGCCAGCAGCATCGGGCCCTCGAACACCGGGGAGCTGTTTTTT. Its translation is CASSIGPSNTGELFF.

Of note for this clonotype: Lacking the conserved final phenylalanine or tryptophan, this CDR3 likely reflects a read error. V usage is TRBV2 and J usage is TRBJ2-7; 12 nucleotides agree with TRBD2. The CDR3 spans 16 residues. Germline values: CDR1 SNHLY, CDR2 FYNNEI. The CDR3 reads CASTERTSGISSEQYL. CDR3 nucleotide sequence: TGTGCCAGCACTGAACGGACTAGCGGGATATCAAGCGAGCAGTACCTC.

This clonotype was recorded a few times. The chain employs TRBV20-1 and TRBJ1-1; 11 positions match TRBD1. The CDR3 length is 15 residues. The V gene's germline CDR1 is DFQATT and CDR2 SNEGSKA (reference sequence). V gave up 3 bases and J gave up 4 bases; unmatched junction bases: 7. CDR3 sequence: CSASPGQGATTEAFF. In DNA, the CDR3 is TGCAGTGCTAGCCCCGGACAGGGGGCGACCACTGAAGCTTTCTTT.

The rearrangement links TRBV24-1 to TRBJ2-5; no clear D. Germline CDR1 KGHDR, CDR2 SFDVKD. This CDR3 is built from 13 residues. V was shortened by 11 bases and J by 3 bases, with 15 bases between the two germline ends. Here the CDR3 DNA reads TGTGCCAACGGTAAGGTGGCAGAAGAGACCCAGTACTTC. It is translated as CANGKVAEETQYF.

To note about this clonotype: An end of the junction differs from the germline gene, which may be a read error. This rearrangement joins TRBV7-2 to TRBJ2-5, with D perhaps TRBD1 or TRBD2 (5 bases each). The CDR3 length is 13 residues. Per the germline V gene, CDR1 is SGHTA and CDR2 is FQGNSA. The CDR3 DNA follows: TGCGCCAGCAGCCAAGAGGGACGGGGGACCCAGTACTTC. It is translated as CASSQEGRGTQYF.

V usage is TRBV25-1 and J usage is TRBJ2-5, with D possibly called TRBD1 or TRBD2 (5 bases each). CDR1 is MGHDK and CDR2 is SYGVNS in the germline V gene. Trimming removed 5 bases at V and 0 bases at J, with 10 bases between. The CDR3 runs 14 residues. The CDR3 bases are TGTGCCAGCAGTTCGGGACGGAACCAAGAGACCCAGTACTTC. Residues: CASSSGRNQETQYF.

This chain connects TRBV7-2 to TRBJ1-5, with TRBD1 as a possible D gene (5 bases). This CDR3 region has 15 residues. In germline, CDR1 is SGHTA, CDR2 FQGNSA. V lost 9 bases and J 2 bases, leaving 17 bases between the germline ends. CDR3 bases: TGTGCCAGTAGTACCCCGAGCAGGGGCAATCAGCCCCAGCATTTT. Translating gives CASSTPSRGNQPQHF.

This clonotype has a handful of counts. CDR3 amino acids: CATPRYSGQFIVDTEAFF. The CDR3, as DNA: TGTGCCACCCCACGTTATTCGGGACAGTTTATTGTTGACACTGAAGCTTTCTTT. The chain recombines TRBV24-1 with TRBJ1-1, with TRBD1 matching over 7 bases. The CDR3 runs to 18 residues. Per the germline V gene, CDR1 is KGHDR and CDR2 is SFDVKD. V lost 9 bases and J lost 3; bases outside the gene matches: 21.

The V call is TRBV29-1, the J call TRBJ2-5; the D is unclear. The V gene's germline CDR1 is SQVTM and CDR2 ANQGSEA. V gave up 8 bases and J gave up 4 bases, with 17 bases separating them. The CDR3 consists of 13 residues. The CDR3, as DNA: TGCAGCAGTGCCGGTAGCTCCGTAGAGACCCAGTACTTC. It encodes CSSAGSSVETQYF.

The chain links TRBV7-3 to TRBJ1-1; 8 bases map to TRBD1. Germline assignment: CDR1 SGHTA and CDR2 FQGTGA. V lost 10 bases, J lost 1 base, and 5 bases stayed unmatched. The CDR3 length is 13 residues. The DNA for the CDR3 is TGTGCCACCGGACAGGGAAGGAACACTGAAGCTTTCTTT. Its protein product is CATGQGRNTEAFF.

The rearrangement joins TRBV7-8 to TRBJ1-2; TRBD1 matches at 8 bases. The junction had 6 bases not matched to a gene; V was cut back by 5 bases and J by 4 bases. This CDR3 is built from 14 residues. Germline V gene data show CDR1 as SGHVS and CDR2 as FQNEAQ. Here the CDR3 reads CASSKDRERYGYTF. CDR3 nucleotides: TGTGCCAGCAGCAAGGACAGGGAGCGCTATGGCTACACCTTC.

This clonotype was seen many times. The V and J genes are TRBV29-1 and TRBJ1-1, with unresolved D. Trimming cost V 3 bases and J 5 bases, with 13 bases left between them. This CDR3 has 13 residues. Germline CDR1 reads SQVTM; CDR2 reads ANQGSEA. The CDR3 bases are TGCAGCGTTGAGTGGACGGCGGGGACTGAAGCTTTCTTT. This codes for CSVEWTAGTEAFF. The full variable domain, rest sourced from reference TRBV29-1 and TRBJ1-1, is SAVISQKPSRDICQRGTSLTIQCQVDSQVTMMFWYRQQPGQSLTLIATANQGSEATYESGFVIDKFPISRPNLTFSTLTVSNMSPEDSSIYLCSVEWTAGTEAFFGQGTRLTVV.

This clonotype was seen a handful of times. The chain carries TRBV10-3 and TRBJ1-1, with 7 bases lining up with TRBD1. This CDR3 spans 16 amino acids. Germline values: CDR1 ENHRY, CDR2 SYGVKD. V lost 7 bases to trimming and J lost 0 bases; unmatched junction nucleotides: 11. The CDR3 loop reads CAIKSGTENMNTEAFF. Here the CDR3 DNA reads TGTGCCATCAAAAGCGGGACAGAAAATATGAACACTGAAGCTTTCTTT.

This clonotype came up once. The chain carries TRBV25-1 and TRBJ1-2, with D possibly TRBD1 on 6 matching bases. Per the germline V gene, CDR1 is MGHDK and CDR2 is SYGVNS. The CDR3 has 15 amino acids. V dropped 0 bases and J dropped 4 bases, with 12 bases sitting between them. The CDR3 nucleotides read TGTGCCAGCAGTGAATATCTTGGAGGGGGCTATGGCTACACCTTC. Translating gives CASSEYLGGGYGYTF.

This clonotype was counted many times. The CDR3 loop reads CASSPGPGRVYGYTF. In DNA, the CDR3 is TGTGCCAGCAGCCCTGGACCCGGTCGTGTCTATGGCTACACCTTC. J is TRBJ1-2 and V is TRBV7-8; D remains unclear. The germline V and J ends were trimmed by 5 bases and 4 bases, with 17 bases remaining between them. The CDR3 loop spans 15 amino acids. Germline CDR1 is SGHVS and CDR2 is FQNEAQ.

This sequence joins TRBV11-2 and TRBJ2-5; 7 nucleotides agree with TRBD2. Germline V gene lookup returns CDR1 SGHAT and CDR2 FQNNGV. CDR3 size: 15 residues. The V gene end was trimmed by 5 bases and the J gene end by 6 bases; junction bases not matched to a gene: 12. Here the CDR3 reads CASSPRAGDVKTQYF. The CDR3 DNA is TGTGCCAGCAGCCCCCGGGCGGGAGATGTAAAGACCCAGTACTTC.

Note on this clonotype: At one end, the junction sequence differs from germline, possibly due to a read error. This sequence joins TRBV10-3 and TRBJ2-7, with D hard to call. In germline, CDR1 is ENHRY, CDR2 SYGVKD. The CDR3 contains 13 residues. The CDR3 coding sequence is TGTGCCAGCAGTTACACAATGTCGCTCGAGCAGTACTTC. It translates to CASSYTMSLEQYF.

The chain links TRBV29-1 to TRBJ2-7; weak D call: TRBD1 (7 bases). The end of the DNA is better explained by TRBJ2-5, so the J call may be wrong. The germline V gene encodes CDR1 SQVTM and CDR2 ANQGSEA. The CDR3 sequence is 12 residues long. The CDR3: CSVGGAGGTQYF. The CDR3 DNA is TGCAGCGTTGGGGGGGCAGGGGGGACCCAGTACTTC.

The genes are TRBV6-5 and TRBJ2-7; 8 bases agree with TRBD1. This CDR3 comprises 13 residues. Trimming cost V 6 bases and J 2 bases; bases outside gene matches: 3. CDR1 is MNHEY, CDR2 SVGAGI, per germline. CDR3 DNA: TGTGCCAGCAGGGACAGGGTAACCTACGAGCAGTACTTC. Protein product: CASRDRVTYEQYF.

This clonotype was recorded at least ten times. The chain recombines TRBV20-1 with TRBJ1-6; TRBD1 agrees at 7 bases. Germline V gives CDR1 DFQATT, CDR2 SNEGSKA (reference sequence). V gave up 0 bases and J gave up 8 bases; unmatched junction bases: 1. The CDR3 loop spans 13 amino acids. The CDR3 here is CSARDRGDSPLHF. The CDR3, as DNA: TGCAGTGCTAGAGACAGGGGGGATTCACCCCTCCACTTT.

V gene TRBV7-9 combines with J gene TRBJ1-4; perhaps TRBD1 as D (6 bases). V gave up 5 bases and J gave up 10 bases, with 17 bases separating them. Germline CDR1 SEHNR, CDR2 FQNEAQ (reference sequence). The CDR3 is made up of 14 amino acids. CDR3 in amino acids: CASSDRTSKGKLFF. The CDR3 coding sequence is TGTGCCAGCAGCGACAGGACTTCTAAGGGAAAACTGTTTTTT.

This clonotype was picked up a small number of times. This chain connects TRBV6-5 to TRBJ1-3; D may be TRBD1 (5 bases). Trimming removed 7 bases from V and 1 base from J, with 11 bases in between. CDR1 is MNHEY, CDR2 SVGAGI, per germline. CDR3 length equals 14 residues. The CDR3, as DNA: TGTGCCAGCAAGCAGGGAAGGTCTGGAAACACCATATATTTT. Amino acid sequence: CASKQGRSGNTIYF.

The chain has TRBV7-2 and TRBJ2-7; TRBD2 matches at 8 bases. The V and J ends lost 5 bases and 4 bases, in that order; junction bases with no gene match: 13. Germline lookup yields CDR1 SGHTA and CDR2 FQGNSA. CDR3 length: 16 residues. In DNA, the CDR3 is TGTGCCAGCAGCCGAGGGGTTAGCGGGACTGGGTACGAGCAGTACTTC. It is translated as CASSRGVSGTGYEQYF.

The gene calls are TRBV5-1 and TRBJ1-5; D ambiguous. Germline CDR1 and CDR2: SGHRS and YFSETQ. The CDR3 totals 14 residues. Trimming removed 7 bases at V and 3 bases at J, with 14 bases between. CDR3 nucleotide sequence: TGCGCCAGCCCCTTGGCAGGACCCAATCAGCCCCAGCATTTT. Translation: CASPLAGPNQPQHF.

In this sample, this clonotype turned up a few times. The DNA of the CDR3 is TGTGCCAGCAGGCAAAGGATCGCCAGGAGTAACACCGGGGAGCTGTTTTTT. Translation gives CASRQRIARSNTGELFF. This chain connects TRBV9 to TRBJ2-2; no firm D call. Per germline, CDR1 SGDLS and CDR2 YYNGEE. Trimming removed 5 bases at V and 2 bases at J, with 19 bases between. The CDR3 has 17 amino acids.

This clonotype was seen many times. CDR3 nucleotide sequence: TGTGCCAGCAGCTTCGCCGGGACAGGGTATCAGCCCCAGCATTTT. This gives the protein CASSFAGTGYQPQHF. This chain connects TRBV7-2 to TRBJ1-5; TRBD1 aligns across 9 bases. J lost 5 bases, V lost 3 bases, and 5 bases had no gene match. Germline CDR1 and CDR2: SGHTA and FQGNSA. CDR3 length: 15 amino acids.

This clonotype was observed many times. V and J are TRBV7-9 and TRBJ1-1, with D possibly being TRBD1 (5 bases). CDR1 is SEHNR, CDR2 FQNEAQ, per germline (reference sequence). With 3 bases removed from V and 13 bases from J, the gap between germline ends came to 21 bases. The CDR3 has 14 amino acids. The CDR3 protein is CASSFIERDPRIFF. DNA of the CDR3: TGTGCCAGCAGCTTTATTGAGCGGGACCCGAGGATTTTCTTT.

This rearrangement joins TRBV5-1 to TRBJ2-7; TRBD1 might be the D (6 bases). There are 14 residues in the CDR3. Germline CDR1 reads SGHRS; CDR2 reads YFSETQ. Trimming stripped 5 bases from V and 5 bases from J, with 17 bases between. In DNA form, the CDR3 reads TGCGCCAGCAGAAACAGGGACCAGGGAAACGAGCAGTACTTC. This translates into CASRNRDQGNEQYF.

This clonotype has ten or more counts. This sequence joins TRBV2 and TRBJ1-4; the D is unclear. Germline V CDR1 and CDR2: SNHLY, FYNNEI. The CDR3 runs 14 residues. V lost 3 bases and J lost 3, with 8 bases in between. The CDR3 nucleotides are TGTGCCAGCAGTGATCGTGGAGCTAATGAAAAACTGTTTTTT. It translates to CASSDRGANEKLFF.

The chain joins TRBV2 to TRBJ1-4; D not certain. Germline V gene sequence: CDR1 SNHLY, CDR2 FYNNEI. This CDR3 spans 15 amino acids. Trimming pared 3 bases from V and 10 bases from J, leaving 18 bases between. CDR3 DNA: TGTGCCAGCAGTGAGACCGGAGAAGGATCGGGAAAACTGTTTTTT. It is translated as CASSETGEGSGKLFF.